Sequencing of this T cell receptor (beta chain) was carried out in a study of CD8+ T cells in alopecia areata. V was trimmed by 3 bases and J by 2 bases, leaving 16 bases between them. CDR3 size: 16 residues. The germline CDR1 and CDR2 sequences are MDHEN and SYDVKM. It was cDNA, reverse transcribed from extracted RNA, that served as the sequencing template. Some clones are missing from TCRdb's copy, which holds only in-frame ones; the method was immunoSEQ multiplex PCR. The table shows some 82,000 clones, with about 51% occurring only once. Findings of the study overall: The study also sequences resident alphabeta T cells of normal skin in scalp samples. TCR sharing across patients was less clear than in mice, possibly HLA-related.

With regard to this clone: Its antigen is still unknown.

Cell sorting on a FACSAria was used to separate CD4+ and CD8+ T cells from the PBMCs. The source of this sequence is a human donor with alopecia areata. Sample: NKG2D-high CD8+ T cells sorted from blood. The J gene is TRBJ2-5, the V gene TRBV28; a weak D match, TRBD2 (6 bases). In DNA form, the CDR3 reads TGTGCCAGCAGTTTGTCGGGACTCCAGTCTCAAGAGACCCAGTACTTC. It yields the protein CASSLSGLQSQETQYF.